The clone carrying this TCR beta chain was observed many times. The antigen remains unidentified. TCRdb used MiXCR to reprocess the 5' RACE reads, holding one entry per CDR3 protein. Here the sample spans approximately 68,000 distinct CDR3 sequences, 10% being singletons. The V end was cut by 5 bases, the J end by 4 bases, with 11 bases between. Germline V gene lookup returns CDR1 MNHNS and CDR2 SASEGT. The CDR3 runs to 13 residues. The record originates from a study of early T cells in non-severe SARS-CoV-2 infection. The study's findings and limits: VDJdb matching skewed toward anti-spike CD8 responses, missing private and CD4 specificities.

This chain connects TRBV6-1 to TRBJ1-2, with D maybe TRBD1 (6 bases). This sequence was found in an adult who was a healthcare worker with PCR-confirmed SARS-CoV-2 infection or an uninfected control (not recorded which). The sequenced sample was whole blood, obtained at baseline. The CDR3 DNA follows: TGTGCCAGCAGTCCGGGACACTTCTATGGCTACACCTTC. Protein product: CASSPGHFYGYTF.